The 2 T cell receptor beta chains below all came from one sample that was sequenced in a study of blood T cell repertoires in COVID-19. Measured with immunoSEQ multiplex PCR; TCRdb has only the in-frame clones, and not every one. The repertoire holds about 320,000 clones, around 92% seen once, with 6.4% in the top ten. The sample taken for sequencing was peripheral blood. These receptors came from a man younger than 35 who had recovered from COVID-19.

The rearrangement uses TRBV2 and TRBJ1-2; 7 nucleotides align to TRBD1. V lost 0 bases and J lost 7; bases outside the gene matches: 5. Germline V gene sequence: CDR1 SNHLY, CDR2 FYNNEI. The length of the CDR3 is 14 residues. Written as DNA, the CDR3 is TGTGCCAGCAGTGAAGCGCTGGCAGGGGGTGGCTACACCTTC. It codes for CASSEALAGGGYTF. The full variable domain, with the rest looked up from reference TRBV2 and TRBJ1-2, is EPEVTQTPSHQVTQMGQEVILRCVPISNHLYFYWYRQILGQKVEFLVSFYNNEISEKSEIFDDQFSVERPDGSNFTLKIRSTKLEDSAMYFCASSEALAGGGYTFGSGTRLTVV.

The CDR3 nucleotides read TGTGCCAGCAGCGGGCGACAGGGTTTACCCCTCCACTTT. Translated: CASSGRQGLPLHF. The chain links TRBV7-8 to TRBJ1-6; 7 bases are shared with TRBD1. This CDR3 has 13 amino acids. Trimming at V came to 5 bases and at J to 12 bases, leaving 7 bases not matched to a gene. The V gene's germline CDR1 is SGHVS and CDR2 FQNEAQ.